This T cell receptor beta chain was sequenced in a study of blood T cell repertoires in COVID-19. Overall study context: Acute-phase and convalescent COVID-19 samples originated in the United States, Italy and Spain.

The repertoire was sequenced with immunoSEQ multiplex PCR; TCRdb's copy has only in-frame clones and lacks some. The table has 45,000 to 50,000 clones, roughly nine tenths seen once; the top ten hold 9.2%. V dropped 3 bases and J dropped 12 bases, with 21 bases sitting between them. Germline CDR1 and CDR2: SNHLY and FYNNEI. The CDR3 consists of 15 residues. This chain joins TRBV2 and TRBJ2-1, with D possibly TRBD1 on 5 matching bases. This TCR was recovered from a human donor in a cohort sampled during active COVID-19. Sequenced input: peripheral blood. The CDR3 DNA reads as TGTGCCAGCAGTGATCGGTGGGGCGCCTACCCTTCGCAGTTCTTC. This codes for CASSDRWGAYPSQFF.